The 11 T cell receptor beta chains presented below share a single source sample, sequenced in a study of T cells in Graves' hyperthyroidism and ophthalmopathy. There were TCR beta CDR3 regions amplified from RNA transcripts. First-round RT-PCR with HTBI primers amplified the TCR CDR3 region. TCRdb re-called the multiplex PCR reads with MiXCR, one entry per CDR3 protein. The sample has 340,000 or so distinct CDR3 sequences, around 16% seen once. Sample: blood. The receptors here all came from a man younger than 40 with Graves' hyperthyroidism.

This rearrangement joins TRBV4-1 to TRBJ2-4; 9 bases fit TRBD2. CDR1 is MGHRA and CDR2 is YSYEKL in the germline V gene. There are 15 residues in the CDR3. J lost 2 bases, V lost 2 bases, and 1 base had no gene match. The CDR3 here is CASSQLAGSKNIQYF. The CDR3 nucleotides read TGCGCCAGCAGCCAACTAGCGGGATCCAAAAACATTCAGTACTTC.

This clonotype was seen at least ten times. The J gene is TRBJ2-3, the V gene TRBV7-3; possible D gene TRBD2, 6 bases. Germline V gives CDR1 SGHTA, CDR2 FQGTGA. V dropped 2 bases and J dropped 6 bases, with 12 bases sitting between them. The CDR3 has 14 residues. CDR3 loop: CASSLGGHVDTQYF. The CDR3 coding sequence is TGTGCCAGCAGCTTAGGAGGGCACGTGGATACGCAGTATTTT.

There are many counts of this clonotype. The chain couples TRBV7-3 to TRBJ1-1; no clear D gene. This CDR3 comprises 14 residues. CDR1 SGHTA and CDR2 FQGTGA come from the germline V gene. With 1 base removed from V and 3 bases from J, the gap between germline ends came to 9 bases. CDR3 DNA: TGTGCCAGCAGCTTAAGGGCACACGACACTGAAGCTTTCTTT. This gives the protein CASSLRAHDTEAFF.

In this sample, this clonotype turned up many times. The CDR3: CASSMGQLGPQHF. CDR3 nucleotides: TGTGCCAGCAGTATGGGGCAACTGGGGCCCCAGCATTTT. This sequence joins TRBV12-3 or TRBV12-4 and TRBJ1-5; maybe TRBD1 (5 bases). V lost 5 bases and J 9 bases, leaving 14 bases between the germline ends. The CDR3 has 13 amino acids.

The gene calls are TRBV24-1 and TRBJ2-3; no clear D gene. V lost 7 bases and J 6 bases, leaving 10 bases between the germline ends. This CDR3 comprises 12 residues. Germline loops: CDR1 KGHDR, CDR2 SFDVKD. CDR3 region: CATSGNGDTQYF. The CDR3 nucleotides read TGTGCCACCAGCGGAAATGGGGATACGCAGTATTTT.

In its sample, this clonotype was seen many times. The J gene is TRBJ1-1, the V gene TRBV29-1, with D maybe TRBD1 (5 bases). Germline lookup yields CDR1 SQVTM and CDR2 ANQGSEA. The CDR3 has 14 amino acids. Trimming cost V 8 bases and J 1 base, with 17 bases left between them. CDR3 protein: CSSTRGRSNTEAFF. CDR3 sequence (DNA): TGCAGCTCCACCCGGGGCAGGTCGAACACTGAAGCTTTCTTT.

This chain links TRBV7-9 with TRBJ1-6; maybe TRBD1 (5 bases). V lost 5 bases, J lost 13 bases, and 21 bases lay in between. Germline loops: CDR1 SEHNR, CDR2 FQNEAQ (reference sequence). CDR3 size: 15 residues. The DNA for the CDR3 is TGTGCCAGCAGCCCCGCGGCAGTCGGTTGGGGGCCCCTCCACTTT. Its protein is CASSPAAVGWGPLHF.

The gene calls are TRBV7-6 and TRBJ1-4; the match to TRBD1 covers 7 bases. Trimming removed 3 bases from V and 4 bases from J; junction bases left unmatched: 8. This CDR3 comprises 16 residues. Germline assignment: CDR1 SGHVS and CDR2 FNYEAQ. Here the CDR3 reads CASSFSSGGINEKLFF. The CDR3, as DNA: TGTGCCAGCAGCTTCTCGTCAGGGGGGATTAATGAAAAACTGTTTTTT.

This clonotype was seen ten or more times. The V gene is TRBV2, the J gene TRBJ2-7; D tentatively fits TRBD1 or TRBD2 (5 bases each). This CDR3 has 15 amino acids. The germline V and J ends were trimmed by 2 bases and 3 bases, with 14 bases remaining between them. CDR1 SNHLY and CDR2 FYNNEI come from the germline V gene. The DNA of the CDR3 is TGTGCCAGCAGTGAACAGGCTCGGGGCCACTACGAGCAGTACTTC. Its translation is CASSEQARGHYEQYF.

This clonotype was seen repeatedly, ten times or more. The rearrangement links TRBV2 to TRBJ1-2, with D perhaps TRBD1 (6 bases). V lost 7 bases, J lost 5 bases, and 11 bases lay in between. CDR1 and CDR2 (germline): SNHLY, FYNNEI. This CDR3 spans 12 amino acids. CDR3 sequence reads: CASIKGVYGYTF. The DNA for the CDR3 is TGTGCCAGCATCAAGGGGGTATATGGCTACACCTTC.

Many counts were recorded for this clonotype. The DNA for the CDR3 is TGTGCCAGCAGTTCAGCGGGAGGGACGACCGGGGAGCTGTTTTTT. Its translation: CASSSAGGTTGELFF. The chain uses TRBV6-1 and TRBJ2-2; the match to TRBD2 covers 10 bases. CDR3 length equals 15 residues. V was pared by 5 bases and J by 5 bases, with 5 bases of the junction left unmatched. The germline gives CDR1 MNHNS, CDR2 SASEGT.